The 21 T cell receptor beta chains presented below share a single source sample, sequenced in a study of control samples from healthy donors and cancer patients. Libraries were prepared by immunoSEQ multiplex PCR; TCRdb keeps only in-frame clonotypes and omits some of them. This sample carries about 120,000 clones, more than 70% of them seen once, and the ten largest clones take less than 4%. Sequenced input: blood. The receptors originated from a man aged 40-49 years in good health.

The rearrangement links TRBV11-3 to TRBJ2-5; D might be TRBD2 (6 bases). This CDR3 is 15 amino acids long. Germline lookup yields CDR1 SGHNT and CDR2 YENEEA. V was cut by 1 base and J by 0 bases, with 9 bases left in between. The CDR3 region is CASSLGGTDQETQYF. The CDR3 DNA is TGTGCCAGCAGCTTAGGCGGGACGGACCAAGAGACCCAGTACTTC.

CDR3 amino acids: CAISTEQGARTEAFF. CDR3 coding DNA: TGTGCCATCAGTACAGAACAGGGGGCAAGGACTGAAGCTTTCTTT. The gene calls are TRBV10-3 and TRBJ1-1; 9 bases match TRBD1. The CDR3 runs 15 residues. The trim removed 5 bases at V and 5 bases at J, leaving 9 bases unmatched. Germline CDR1 and CDR2: ENHRY and SYGVKD.

V usage is TRBV19 and J usage is TRBJ2-2; D is possibly TRBD1 (5 bases). This CDR3 is 16 amino acids long. Looked up from germline, CDR1 is LNHDA and CDR2 is SQIVND (reference sequence). V shed 0 bases and J shed 4 bases, with 12 bases lying between them. Here the CDR3 DNA reads TGTGCCAGTAGTATAGAGGGGTGGCAGGGCACCGGGGAGCTGTTTTTT. This codes for CASSIEGWQGTGELFF.

A single count supports this clone. The chain employs TRBV5-8 and TRBJ1-5, with D unclear. V lost 1 base and J 2 bases, leaving 10 bases between the germline ends. The CDR3 contains 15 residues. Germline lookup yields CDR1 SGHTS and CDR2 YDEGEE. CDR3 coding DNA: TGTGCCAGCAGCTTGTTTGGAAGCGGCAATCAGCCCCAGCATTTT. Its translation is CASSLFGSGNQPQHF.

This chain connects TRBV6-1 to TRBJ1-3; possible D gene TRBD1, 5 bases. V was shortened by 3 bases and J by 0 bases, with 15 bases between the two germline ends. The CDR3 has 17 amino acids. CDR1 is MNHNS and CDR2 is SASEGT in the germline V gene. The DNA of the CDR3 is TGTGCCAGCAGTGATTCGGGGGACCCGAGCTCTGGAAACACCATATATTTT. Its translation is CASSDSGDPSSGNTIYF.

This clone was recorded a few times. The V call is TRBV5-1, the J call TRBJ2-1; no clear D gene. This CDR3 spans 14 amino acids. With 4 bases removed from V and 3 bases from J, the gap between germline ends came to 11 bases. CDR1 is SGHRS and CDR2 is YFSETQ in the germline V gene. The CDR3 reads CASSRWTGYNEQFF. The CDR3 DNA follows: TGCGCCAGCAGCAGATGGACGGGCTACAATGAGCAGTTCTTC.

This chain joins TRBV2 and TRBJ1-2; D unclear. V was cut by 3 bases and J by 6 bases, with 17 bases left in between. The germline CDR1 and CDR2 sequences are SNHLY and FYNNEI. There are 15 residues in the CDR3. This chain's CDR3 is CASSEVRAAGDGYTF. CDR3 bases: TGTGCCAGCAGTGAGGTCCGAGCCGCCGGGGATGGCTACACCTTC.

The chain combines TRBV19 with TRBJ1-1, with D maybe TRBD1 (5 bases). The CDR3 is 12 amino acids. Per germline, CDR1 LNHDA and CDR2 SQIVND (reference sequence). V lost 6 bases to trimming and J lost 7 bases, with 12 bases between them. The CDR3 DNA sequence: TGTGCCAGTAGGGGGGGGACTTTTGAAGCTTTCTTT. This translates into CASRGGTFEAFF.

The genes are TRBV11-2 and TRBJ1-1; D is ambiguous. The germline gives CDR1 SGHAT, CDR2 FQNNGV. Trimming took off 5 bases at V and 7 bases at J, with 14 bases between the two ends. This CDR3 has 13 residues. The CDR3 protein is CASSPGAGLEAFF. The CDR3 DNA reads as TGTGCCAGCAGCCCCGGAGCGGGCCTTGAAGCTTTCTTT.

This clone was observed a handful of times. DNA for the CDR3: TGTGCCAGCAGCTTAGGGACAGGGGACACAGATACGCAGTATTTT. This codes for CASSLGTGDTDTQYF. The chain carries TRBV7-9 and TRBJ2-3; 9 positions agree with TRBD1. The CDR3 consists of 15 residues. In germline, CDR1 is SEHNR, CDR2 FQNEAQ (reference sequence). V lost 1 base to trimming and J lost 2 bases; unmatched junction nucleotides: 1. The variable domain in full, with the rest retrieved from reference TRBV7-9 and TRBJ2-3, is DTGVSQNPRHKITKRGQNVTFRCDPISEHNRLYWYRQTLGQGPEFLTYFQNEAQLEKSRLLSDRFSAERPKGSFSTLEIQRTEQGDSAMYLCASSLGTGDTDTQYFGPGTRLTVL.

The chain is built from TRBV11-3 and TRBJ2-7, with unresolved D. The CDR3 is 15 residues long. V shed 4 bases and J shed 4 bases, with 17 bases lying between them. Germline V gene data show CDR1 as SGHNT and CDR2 as YENEEA. CDR3 region: CASSSLENRVYEQYF. CDR3 coding DNA: TGTGCCAGCAGCTCTCTAGAAAATAGGGTTTACGAGCAGTACTTC.

V and J are TRBV29-1 and TRBJ1-2; 12 positions match TRBD1. The trim removed 6 bases at V and 5 bases at J, leaving 10 bases unmatched. CDR1 is SQVTM and CDR2 is ANQGSEA in the germline V gene. The CDR3 has 15 amino acids. The CDR3 is CSVNPRDRGLYGYTF. CDR3 in DNA: TGCAGCGTGAACCCGCGGGACAGGGGGCTTTATGGCTACACCTTC.

The rearrangement links TRBV2 to TRBJ1-5, with D perhaps TRBD1 (5 bases). The V gene lost 6 bases and the J gene lost 6 bases, with 12 bases spanning the gap. CDR3 size: 13 residues. CDR1 and CDR2 (germline): SNHLY, FYNNEI. The CDR3 DNA sequence: TGTGCCAGCAGGGGACCCGGAGGTCAGCCCCAGCATTTT. This translates into CASRGPGGQPQHF.

CDR3 protein: CATKPGHNEQFF. The CDR3 nucleotides are TGTGCCACCAAACCGGGCCACAATGAGCAGTTCTTC. The V gene is TRBV6-5, the J gene TRBJ2-1; D remains unclear. Germline-derived CDR1 and CDR2 are MNHEY and SVGAGI. The CDR3 has 12 amino acids. The V end was cut by 10 bases, the J end by 5 bases, with 12 bases between.

The chain has TRBV6-6 and TRBJ2-7; D possibly uses TRBD1 or TRBD2 (5 bases each). The CDR3 contains 12 residues. From germline, CDR1 is MNHNY and CDR2 SVGAGI (reference sequence). The germline V and J ends were trimmed by 7 bases and 0 bases, with 7 bases remaining between them. CDR3 protein: CASTGASYEQYF. The CDR3 DNA sequence: TGTGCCAGCACCGGGGCCTCCTACGAGCAGTACTTC.

This chain connects TRBV11-2 to TRBJ2-1, with TRBD1 as a possible D gene (5 bases). The CDR3 is 15 residues long. Germline assignment: CDR1 SGHAT and CDR2 FQNNGV. The V end was cut by 5 bases, the J end by 0 bases, with 11 bases between. The CDR3 reads CASSTRQSSYNEQFF. Written as DNA, the CDR3 is TGTGCCAGCAGCACCCGACAGAGCTCCTACAATGAGCAGTTCTTC.

V usage is TRBV6-1 and J usage is TRBJ1-2; D is ambiguous. The CDR3 contains 16 residues. Trimming took off 1 base at V and 6 bases at J, with 18 bases between the two ends. Per the germline V gene, CDR1 is MNHNS and CDR2 is SASEGT. The CDR3 nucleotides read TGTGCCAGCAGTGAAGGACAACTTACATTAGTCGATGGCTACACCTTC. Translating gives CASSEGQLTLVDGYTF.

The genes are TRBV10-2 and TRBJ1-3; D not certain. Germline V gives CDR1 WSHSY, CDR2 SAAADI. V was cut by 7 bases and J by 1 base, with 5 bases left in between. The CDR3 extends over 12 amino acids. CDR3 in amino acids: CASTESGNTIYF. DNA of the CDR3: TGCGCCAGCACAGAGTCTGGAAACACCATATATTTT.

V is TRBV29-1 and J is TRBJ1-5; a possible D gene is TRBD1 (6 bases). Per the germline V gene, CDR1 is SQVTM and CDR2 is ANQGSEA. V was pared by 5 bases and J by 3 bases, with 11 bases between. CDR3 length equals 13 residues. CDR3 sequence reads: CSVSQGFNQPQHF. The CDR3 DNA sequence: TGCAGCGTTTCGCAGGGGTTCAATCAGCCCCAGCATTTT.

V is TRBV5-8 and J is TRBJ2-7; tentatively, D is TRBD1 (5 bases). V was cut by 4 bases and J by 4 bases, with 12 bases left in between. The CDR3 sequence is 13 residues long. Germline V gives CDR1 SGHTS, CDR2 YDEGEE. CDR3 sequence reads: CASSPGAGYEQYF. CDR3 in DNA: TGTGCCAGCAGCCCTGGGGCCGGGTACGAGCAGTACTTC.

DNA for the CDR3: TGTGCCAGCAAGTTGGAGTCTAATAGCAATCAGCCCCAGCATTTT. Translated, it gives CASKLESNSNQPQHF. The rearrangement links TRBV9 to TRBJ1-5; D unclear. Trimming removed 6 bases from V and 0 bases from J, with 13 bases in between. Germline-derived CDR1 and CDR2 are SGDLS and YYNGEE. There are 15 residues in the CDR3.